The clone carrying this T cell receptor beta chain was counted ten times or more. Trimming pared 4 bases from V and 3 bases from J, leaving 18 bases between. Per the germline V gene, CDR1 is DFQATT and CDR2 is SNEGSKA (reference sequence). CDR3 length equals 15 residues. This sample is drawn from a study of T-cell reconstitution after alpha-beta-depleted transplantation in children. Unique molecular identifiers were incorporated during preparation of the TCRbeta library. TCRdb fed the PCR reads into MiXCR, producing one record per CDR3 protein. The data show about 340,000 distinct CDR3 sequences, 10% to 15% seen once.

The sequence was obtained from a human donor who donated a stem cell graft to a child with Fanconi anemia. The sample here was PBMCs, taken from the stem cell graft. The genes are TRBV20-1 and TRBJ1-1; no clear D. The CDR3 loop reads CSAKTPVGFDTEAFF. In DNA, the CDR3 is TGCAGTGCTAAAACACCCGTGGGGTTTGACACTGAAGCTTTCTTT.